Listed here are 25 T cell receptor beta chains from one sample, sequenced in a study of T cell responses to AZD1222 COVID-19 vaccine. Assay: immunoSEQ multiplex PCR; the TCRdb copy retains only in-frame clones and omits some. Among 150,000 or so clones listed, over 75% were seen once. The sequencing here drew on peripheral blood, taken on day 0 of AZD1222 vaccination. The receptors derive from an adult in good health.

The chain couples TRBV30 to TRBJ1-3, with 7 bases matching TRBD1. CDR1 is GTSNPN and CDR2 is SVGIG in the germline V gene (reference sequence). The CDR3 is 16 amino acids. Unmatched junction bases numbered 9, after V lost 3 bases and J lost 1 base. This chain's CDR3 is CAWSAHGQVSGNTIYF. CDR3 bases: TGTGCCTGGAGCGCGCACGGACAGGTATCTGGAAACACCATATATTTT.

The V and J genes are TRBV10-3 and TRBJ2-7; 7 bases are a match to TRBD2. This CDR3 is built from 13 residues. Germline CDR1 reads ENHRY; CDR2 reads SYGVKD. The J segment lost 6 bases and the V segment lost 8 bases, leaving 10 bases of the junction unmatched. CDR3 in amino acids: CAISGGSTSEQYF. The CDR3 DNA sequence: TGTGCCATCTCGGGCGGGAGTACAAGCGAGCAGTACTTC.

The rearrangement joins TRBV7-3 to TRBJ1-6; D might be TRBD1 (6 bases). V was cut by 3 bases and J by 6 bases, with 9 bases left in between. This CDR3 is built from 14 residues. CDR1 and CDR2 (germline): SGHTA, FQGTGA. The CDR3 sequence: CASSFDRLNSPLHF. CDR3 nucleotides: TGTGCCAGCAGCTTTGACAGGCTTAATTCACCCCTCCACTTT.

The chain is built from TRBV30 and TRBJ1-5, with D perhaps TRBD1 (6 bases). The V and J ends lost 5 bases and 10 bases respectively, with 18 bases between them. The length of the CDR3 is 13 residues. The V gene's germline CDR1 is GTSNPN and CDR2 SVGIG (reference sequence). This CDR3 reads CAWGGQPLGPQHF. The CDR3 DNA reads TGTGCCTGGGGGGGACAACCCTTAGGACCCCAGCATTTT.

The CDR3 bases are TGTGCCAGCAGACCGGGCCCCAGGGAGCAGTACTTC. Amino acids: CASRPGPREQYF. The chain links TRBV28 to TRBJ2-7; D is undetermined. V was trimmed by 6 bases and J by 7 bases, leaving 13 bases between them. The CDR3 is 12 residues long. Germline V gene lookup returns CDR1 MDHEN and CDR2 SYDVKM.

The chain has TRBV29-1 and TRBJ2-6, with a possible D match to TRBD1 (5 bases). V was clipped by 4 bases and J by 0 bases, with 13 bases between them. Per germline, CDR1 SQVTM and CDR2 ANQGSEA. The CDR3 is 16 residues long. The CDR3: CSVVAAQGSGANVLTF. In DNA form, the CDR3 reads TGCAGCGTTGTCGCCGCCCAGGGCTCTGGGGCCAACGTCCTGACTTTC.

This clone was found once. The chain uses TRBV29-1 and TRBJ2-7; no reliable D call. V lost 5 bases to trimming and J lost 5 bases, with 10 bases between them. CDR3 length: 11 residues. Germline V gene lookup returns CDR1 SQVTM and CDR2 ANQGSEA. The CDR3 here is CSVLNTDEQYF. The DNA of the CDR3 is TGCAGCGTTCTCAACACGGACGAGCAGTACTTC.

This sequence joins TRBV6-5 and TRBJ1-4, with D hard to call. Germline V lookup: CDR1 MNHEY, CDR2 SVGAGI. Trimming removed 6 bases from V and 5 bases from J, with 7 bases in between. The CDR3 contains 12 residues. In DNA, the CDR3 is TGTGCCAGCAGCAGGAGGAATGAAAAACTGTTTTTT. Amino acids: CASSRRNEKLFF.

In the case of this clone: This CDR3 is also generated by other DNA sequences in the sample. For the CDR3, the DNA is TGTGCCACCAGTGACCGAAATCAGCCCCAGCATTTT. It yields the protein CATSDRNQPQHF. This chain joins TRBV24-1 and TRBJ1-5; D unresolved. Germline V gene data show CDR1 as KGHDR and CDR2 as SFDVKD. Trimming removed 4 bases at V and 4 bases at J, with 4 bases between. The length of the CDR3 is 12 residues.

The V call is TRBV9, the J call TRBJ1-6; TRBD1 might be the D (6 bases). The CDR3 loop spans 15 amino acids. V lost 4 bases and J lost 8, with 16 bases in between. The germline gives CDR1 SGDLS, CDR2 YYNGEE. The CDR3 here is CASSPMEGGDSPLHF. The CDR3 nucleotides are TGTGCCAGCAGCCCGATGGAAGGGGGGGATTCACCCCTCCACTTT. Looking up the rest from reference TRBV9 and TRBJ1-6 gives the full variable domain: DSGVTQTPKHLITATGQRVTLRCSPRSGDLSVYWYQQSLDQGLQFLIQYYNGEERAKGNILERFSAQQFPDLHSELNLSSLELGDSALYFCASSPMEGGDSPLHFGNGTRLTVT.

V and J are TRBV7-9 and TRBJ2-3, with TRBD2 matching over 9 bases. Germline trimming cut 5 bases from V and 5 bases from J; bases unmatched to any gene: 14. The CDR3 has 17 amino acids. The V gene's germline CDR1 is SEHNR and CDR2 FQNEAQ (reference sequence). CDR3 coding DNA: TGTGCCAGCAGCATCGCTCTCGGCGGGGGGGCAGGAGATACGCAGTATTTT. Translation: CASSIALGGGAGDTQYF.

V and J are TRBV12-3 or TRBV12-4 and TRBJ1-6; TRBD1 matches at 10 bases. After removal of 10 bases from V and 10 bases from J, the junction contained 7 bases not matched to a gene. The CDR3 sequence is 13 residues long. The CDR3 DNA sequence: TGTGCCACTACCGGACAGGGGGGCTCACCCCTCCACTTT. Protein sequence: CATTGQGGSPLHF.

The rearrangement uses TRBV15 and TRBJ1-5; the D gene is possibly TRBD1 (6 bases). V was pared by 1 base and J by 4 bases, with 11 bases between. Germline V lookup: CDR1 LNHNV, CDR2 YYDKDF (reference sequence). This CDR3 has 15 amino acids. CDR3 sequence reads: CATSRGVQGNQPQHF. The CDR3 DNA reads TGTGCCACCAGCAGAGGGGTACAGGGTAATCAGCCCCAGCATTTT. The variable domain in full, with the rest retrieved from reference TRBV15 and TRBJ1-5, is DAMVIQNPRYQVTQFGKPVTLSCSQTLNHNVMYWYQQKSSQAPKLLFHYYDKDFNNEADTPDNFQSRRPNTSFCFLDIRSPGLGDTAMYLCATSRGVQGNQPQHFGDGTRLSIL.

The CDR3 DNA follows: TGTGCCAGCAGCTTAGGGTTGAGCGGGTCCTACAATGAGCAGTTCTTC. Residues: CASSLGLSGSYNEQFF. The gene calls are TRBV7-6 and TRBJ2-1, with D perhaps matching TRBD2 (6 bases). This CDR3 comprises 16 residues. Trimming took off 1 base at V and 1 base at J, with 11 bases between the two ends. Germline CDR1 reads SGHVS; CDR2 reads FNYEAQ.

This sequence joins TRBV6-5 and TRBJ1-1; D ambiguous. Trimming took off 1 base at V and 4 bases at J, with 7 bases between the two ends. Germline V lookup: CDR1 MNHEY, CDR2 SVGAGI. The CDR3 consists of 13 residues. The CDR3 coding sequence is TGTGCCAGCAGTTACTTGGTTGGCACTGAAGCTTTCTTT. Its protein product is CASSYLVGTEAFF.

The chain couples TRBV6-2 or TRBV6-3 to TRBJ1-2, with D maybe TRBD1 (5 bases). This CDR3 spans 13 amino acids. Trimming cost V 0 bases and J 7 bases, with 9 bases left between them. Germline V gene data show CDR1 as MNHEY and CDR2 as SVGEGT. The CDR3 loop is CASSYSWDRGYTF. The CDR3 region has the DNA TGTGCCAGCAGTTACTCTTGGGACCGTGGCTACACCTTC.

This chain uses TRBV30 with TRBJ1-1, with a tentative D call TRBD1 (5 bases). The V and J ends lost 3 bases and 11 bases respectively, with 16 bases between them. Looked up from germline, CDR1 is GTSNPN and CDR2 is SVGIG (reference sequence). The CDR3 spans 12 residues. This CDR3 reads CAWSETLGGAFF. The CDR3 bases are TGTGCCTGGAGCGAAACCCTTGGGGGGGCTTTCTTT. Drawing the rest from reference TRBV30 and TRBJ1-1, the complete variable domain is SQTIHQWPATLVQPVGSPLSLECTVEGTSNPNLYWYRQAAGRGLQLLFYSVGIGQISSEVPQNLSASRPQDRQFILSSKKLLLSDSGFYLCAWSETLGGAFFGQGTRLTVV.

This sequence joins TRBV7-9 and TRBJ1-1; D is unclear. The CDR3 runs to 16 residues. V was shortened by 5 bases and J by 1 base, with 17 bases between the two germline ends. Germline CDR1 reads SEHNR; CDR2 reads FQNEAQ (reference sequence). CDR3 sequence reads: CASSHKWADPNTEAFF. The DNA of the CDR3 is TGTGCCAGCAGCCATAAATGGGCAGACCCGAACACTGAAGCTTTCTTT. The whole variable domain, remainder taken from reference TRBV7-9 and TRBJ1-1, is DTGVSQNPRHKITKRGQNVTFRCDPISEHNRLYWYRQTLGQGPEFLTYFQNEAQLEKSRLLSDRFSAERPKGSFSTLEIQRTEQGDSAMYLCASSHKWADPNTEAFFGQGTRLTVV.

The chain has TRBV7-8 and TRBJ1-4; 9 nucleotides agree with TRBD1. The germline V gene encodes CDR1 SGHVS and CDR2 FQNEAQ. V trimming: 4 bases; J trimming: 8 bases; junction bases outside the gene matches: 8. The CDR3 contains 15 residues. CDR3 nucleotides: TGTGCCAGCAGCTCAACACAGGGGGCGCGGGAAAAACTGTTTTTT. This translates into CASSSTQGAREKLFF. The full variable domain, rest sourced from reference TRBV7-8 and TRBJ1-4, is GAGVSQSPRYKVAKRGQDVALRCDPISGHVSLFWYQQALGQGPEFLTYFQNEAQLDKSGLPSDRFFAERPEGSVSTLKIQRTQQEDSAVYLCASSSTQGAREKLFFGSGTQLSVL.

The genes are TRBV19 and TRBJ1-1, with 7 bases matching TRBD1. Germline V gene data show CDR1 as LNHDA and CDR2 as SQIVND (reference sequence). The length of the CDR3 is 13 residues. V lost 4 bases and J lost 3; bases outside the gene matches: 2. As DNA, the CDR3 is TGTGCCAGTAGTAATACAGGGGACACTGAAGCTTTCTTT. Its protein product is CASSNTGDTEAFF.

The CDR3 DNA sequence: TGTGCCAGCAGCCTCGGACAGGGCGGTCGGGTTGGCTACACCTTC. Amino acids: CASSLGQGGRVGYTF. This chain connects TRBV11-2 to TRBJ1-2, with TRBD1 identical over 8 bases. The ends lost 5 bases at V and 7 bases at J; junction bases unmatched: 12. Germline V lookup: CDR1 SGHAT, CDR2 FQNNGV. CDR3 length: 15 amino acids.

The gene calls are TRBV27 and TRBJ2-7, with TRBD2 matching 12 bases. The trim removed 2 bases at V and 0 bases at J, leaving 11 bases unmatched. The CDR3 has 19 amino acids. Germline V lookup: CDR1 MNHEY, CDR2 SMNVEV (reference sequence). The CDR3: CASSLEGGTSGSSSYEQYF. CDR3 in DNA: TGTGCCAGCAGTTTAGAGGGAGGGACTAGCGGGTCTAGCTCCTACGAGCAGTACTTC.

This chain uses TRBV12-3 or TRBV12-4 with TRBJ2-2; D unclear. V was pared by 6 bases and J by 6 bases, with 11 bases between. This CDR3 has 13 residues. DNA of the CDR3: TGTGCCAGCAGGACCTCGGCGGCCGGGGAGCTGTTTTTT. Encoded protein: CASRTSAAGELFF.

A single count supports this clone. V and J are TRBV6-2 or TRBV6-3 and TRBJ2-7, with 7 bases fitting TRBD2. Germline CDR1 reads MNHEY; CDR2 reads SVGEGT. The CDR3 is 15 amino acids. V shed 3 bases, J shed 0 bases, and the junction held 5 bases outside the gene matches. CDR3 loop: CASSYPSGDSYEQYF. CDR3 coding DNA: TGTGCCAGCAGTTATCCAAGCGGGGACTCCTACGAGCAGTACTTC.

CDR3: CASSLGSGSSYNEQFF. CDR3 in DNA: TGCGCCAGCAGCTTGGGTAGCGGGAGCTCCTACAATGAGCAGTTCTTC. This chain links TRBV5-1 with TRBJ2-1; 9 bases agree with TRBD2. The CDR3 has 16 residues. V lost 0 bases and J lost 0; bases outside the gene matches: 1. The germline CDR1 and CDR2 sequences are SGHRS and YFSETQ.